These 14 T cell receptor beta chains were sequenced from one sample in a study of T cell repertoires in cytomegalovirus infection. Their specific antigens are unknown. TCRdb analysed the reads with MiXCR anew, one entry per CDR3 protein. Among 650,000 to 900,000 distinct CDR3 sequences, almost 30% were seen once, and the ten largest hold about an eighth. This sample comprised cultured CD8+ T cells from PBMCs, obtained from culture after CMV antigen stimulation. The receptors come from a human donor in good health (CMV status not recorded). Some clones in this sample may be carry-over from other donors' samples.

The chain links TRBV20-1 to TRBJ2-7; no definite D call. Germline lookup yields CDR1 DFQATT and CDR2 SNEGSKA (reference sequence). The CDR3 spans 13 residues. Trimming cost V 3 bases and J 2 bases, with 11 bases left between them. In nucleotides, the CDR3 is TGCAGTGCTAGGGCAGGATTCACCTACGAGCAGTACGTC. Protein product: CSARAGFTYEQYV.

The chain recombines TRBV5-1 with TRBJ2-3; D not resolved. The germline V gene has CDR1 SGHRS and CDR2 YFSETQ. This CDR3 contains 17 residues. The V gene lost 0 bases and the J gene lost 0 bases, with 14 bases spanning the gap. Written as DNA, the CDR3 is TGCGCCAGCAGCTTGGAAGTAGCCGTGGCTAGCACAGATACGCAGTATTTT. It yields the protein CASSLEVAVASTDTQYF.

The gene calls are TRBV5-4 and TRBJ2-2; D is perhaps TRBD2 (6 bases). The CDR3 contains 15 residues. CDR1 and CDR2 from the germline V gene are SGHNT and YYREEE (reference sequence). V lost 4 bases and J lost 4, with 14 bases in between. The CDR3 here is CASSVTSLGTGELFF. Here the CDR3 DNA reads TGTGCCAGCAGCGTTACTAGCTTGGGCACCGGGGAGCTGTTTTTT.

Only a few counts were recorded for this clonotype. This chain links TRBV12-3 or TRBV12-4 with TRBJ2-1, with 9 bases that match TRBD1. The CDR3 has 15 amino acids. Unmatched junction bases numbered 11, after V lost 7 bases and J lost 7 bases. CDR3: CASIAGTGKGNEQFF. The DNA of the CDR3 is TGTGCCAGCATTGCCGGGACAGGGAAGGGGAATGAGCAGTTCTTC.

This clonotype was detected ten times or more. This chain connects TRBV7-2 to TRBJ1-4; weak D call: TRBD1 (5 bases). Deletions cut 5 bases from V and 6 bases from J, with 13 bases between. The CDR3 length is 14 residues. CDR1 is SGHTA and CDR2 is FQGNSA in the germline V gene. CDR3 sequence reads: CASSPGTGDEKLFF. CDR3 coding DNA: TGTGCCAGCAGCCCCGGGACTGGGGATGAAAAACTGTTTTTT. Supplemented by reference TRBV7-2 and TRBJ1-4, the full variable domain reads GAGVSQSPSNKVTEKGKDVELRCDPISGHTALYWYRQSLGQGLEFLIYFQGNSAPDKSGLPSDRFSAERTGGSVSTLTIQRTQQEDSAVYLCASSPGTGDEKLFFGSGTQLSVL.

The count of this clonotype is one. V and J are TRBV2 and TRBJ1-2, with D possibly matching TRBD1 (5 bases). V was cut by 3 bases and J by 4 bases, with 15 bases left in between. This CDR3 comprises 15 residues. The germline V gene encodes CDR1 SNHLY and CDR2 FYNNEI. CDR3 amino acids: CASSDSYGQRYGYTF. CDR3 DNA sequence: TGTGCCAGCAGTGATAGCTACGGACAACGCTATGGCTACACCTTC.

This clonotype was detected only a few times. The chain is built from TRBV7-6 and TRBJ2-1; D unclear. V was clipped by 0 bases and J by 6 bases, with 6 bases between them. Germline V gene lookup returns CDR1 SGHVS and CDR2 FNYEAQ. The CDR3 sequence is 13 residues long. The chain's CDR3 is CASSLAASNEQFF. The CDR3 DNA reads as TGTGCCAGCAGCTTAGCCGCCAGCAATGAGCAGTTCTTC.

V and J are TRBV27 and TRBJ2-6; D call uncertain. Germline lookup yields CDR1 MNHEY and CDR2 SMNVEV (reference sequence). V gave up 2 bases and J gave up 4 bases, with 3 bases separating them. The CDR3 totals 13 residues. The CDR3 bases are TGTGCCAGCAGTTTAATGGGGGCCAACGTCCTGACTTTC. Amino acids: CASSLMGANVLTF. The whole variable domain, filled in from reference TRBV27 and TRBJ2-6, reads EAQVTQNPRYLITVTGKKLTVTCSQNMNHEYMSWYRQDPGLGLRQIYYSMNVEVTDKGDVPEGYKVSRKEKRNFPLILESPSPNQTSLYFCASSLMGANVLTFGAGSRLTVL.

The chain combines TRBV6-6 with TRBJ2-3; 12 positions agree with TRBD2. Germline CDR1 MNHNY, CDR2 SVGAGI (reference sequence). With 2 bases clipped from V and 0 bases from J, the junction kept 9 bases outside the gene matches. This CDR3 spans 19 amino acids. The CDR3 DNA reads TGTGCCAGCAGTTACAAACTAGCGGGGGGTCGGACTAGCACAGATACGCAGTATTTT. Translation: CASSYKLAGGRTSTDTQYF.

The chain combines TRBV7-6 with TRBJ2-7, with D perhaps assigned TRBD1 or TRBD2 (5 bases each). Trimming left V 1 base short and J 3 bases short, with 16 bases between. This CDR3 is 16 amino acids long. Germline CDR1 is SGHVS and CDR2 is FNYEAQ. CDR3 sequence: CASSLGVALGVYEQYF. The CDR3 DNA sequence: TGTGCCAGCAGCTTAGGGGTAGCGTTGGGGGTCTACGAGCAGTACTTC.

The rearrangement links TRBV7-9 to TRBJ1-1, with D possibly being TRBD1 (5 bases). Germline V CDR1 and CDR2: SEHNR, FQNEAQ (reference sequence). This CDR3 comprises 17 residues. V was shortened by 1 base and J by 1 base, with 16 bases between the two germline ends. The CDR3 loop is CASSLGAPGPRNTEAFF. CDR3 nucleotide sequence: TGTGCCAGCAGCTTAGGGGCGCCGGGACCGAGGAACACTGAAGCTTTCTTT.

This clonotype has more than one count but fewer than ten. V and J are TRBV19 and TRBJ2-3; D call uncertain. This CDR3 contains 15 residues. The germline V gene has CDR1 LNHDA and CDR2 SQIVND (reference sequence). Trimming took 3 bases from V and 2 from J, leaving 12 bases between them. The CDR3 nucleotides are TGTGCCAGTAGTATCAAGAAGTTGTCCACAGATACGCAGTATTTT. It translates to CASSIKKLSTDTQYF.

The chain employs TRBV6-2 or TRBV6-3 and TRBJ2-2, with 11 bases fitting TRBD1. V was pared by 5 bases and J by 3 bases, with 11 bases of the junction left unmatched. Germline CDR1 MNHEY, CDR2 SVGEGT. This CDR3 comprises 18 residues. The DNA of the CDR3 is TGTGCCAGCAGTACCGGGACAGGGGGTATGATGTACACCGGGGAGCTGTTTTTT. Translated: CASSTGTGGMMYTGELFF.

This clonotype has only a few counts. The chain uses TRBV12-5 and TRBJ2-1; D perhaps matches TRBD2 (6 bases). This CDR3 comprises 16 residues. Trimming stripped 5 bases from V and 4 bases from J, with 18 bases between. Looked up from germline, CDR1 is LGHNT and CDR2 is FRNRAP. Here the CDR3 DNA reads TGTGCTAGTGGTCACTGGTCAACCGGGGGTTACAATGAGCAGTTCTTC. Translating it yields CASGHWSTGGYNEQFF.